This is a list of T cell receptor beta chains from one sample in a study of technical replicates of blood from a handful of donors. Here immunoSEQ multiplex PCR was the method, and the copy in TCRdb shows in-frame clones only, minus some. The sample carries 85,000 to 100,000 clones, 90% to 96% recorded once. Sequenced sample: T cells isolated from PBMCs. These receptors all come from a human donor in good health. Each CDR3 is given with its conserved first and last residue. A D gene is named only where the DNA matches it firmly. Size tells how often a clone was seen (once, few, many) or the class of an expanded clone, and some rows leave it out.

cdr3_nt: TGTGCCACAAACACAGGGAGGGGGGCAGATACGCAGTATTTT
cdr3_aa: CATNTGRGADTQYF
clone_size: once
j_call: TRBJ2-3
d_call: -
v_call: TRBV10-3

cdr3_nt: TGCGCCAGCAGTGACACCACCCCGGCCCACCCCTACGAGCAGTACTTC
cdr3_aa: CASSDTTPAHPYEQYF
clone_size: -
j_call: TRBJ2-7
d_call: -
v_call: TRBV5-1

cdr3_nt: TGTGCCAGCAGCTCTAGTAATGAGCAGTTCTTC
cdr3_aa: CASSSSNEQFF
clone_size: -
j_call: TRBJ2-1
d_call: -
v_call: TRBV7-9

cdr3_nt: TGTGCCAGCACCCCCCCCGCGGGTATGGGTCACGAGCAGTACTTC
cdr3_aa: CASTPPAGMGHEQYF
clone_size: -
j_call: TRBJ2-7
d_call: -
v_call: TRBV7-9

cdr3_nt: TGTGCCAGCAGCTTAGTGGTACTCGCGGTTGACCAAGAGACCCAGTACTTC
cdr3_aa: CASSLVVLAVDQETQYF
clone_size: -
j_call: TRBJ2-5
d_call: -
v_call: TRBV7-6

cdr3_nt: TGCAGCGTTGAGAGGGGGAGTCTCAATGAGCAGTTCTTC
cdr3_aa: CSVERGSLNEQFF
clone_size: once
j_call: TRBJ2-1
d_call: -
v_call: TRBV29-1

cdr3_nt: TGTGCCACCAGCAGAGATAGGCCCAGTTGGGCCCTTAGCTCCTACAATGAGCAGTTCTTC
cdr3_aa: CATSRDRPSWALSSYNEQFF
clone_size: -
j_call: TRBJ2-1
d_call: -
v_call: TRBV15

cdr3_nt: TGCGCCAGCAGCCAAGAAGAAGGGAGTCAGCCCCAGCATTTT
cdr3_aa: CASSQEEGSQPQHF
clone_size: -
j_call: TRBJ1-5
d_call: -
v_call: TRBV4-1

cdr3_nt: TGTGCCAGCAGTGAAACGGGACAGGGCGAGGGCGGGGAGCTGTTTTTT
cdr3_aa: CASSETGQGEGGELFF
clone_size: -
j_call: TRBJ2-2
d_call: TRBD1
v_call: TRBV6-1

cdr3_nt: TGTGCCAGTAGTATTGGACAGGGGGTCTACGAGCAGTACTTC
cdr3_aa: CASSIGQGVYEQYF
clone_size: few
j_call: TRBJ2-7
d_call: TRBD1
v_call: TRBV19

cdr3_nt: TGTGCCAGCAGCTTGGGCAGCTACAATGAGCAGTTCTTC
cdr3_aa: CASSLGSYNEQFF
clone_size: -
j_call: TRBJ2-1
d_call: -
v_call: TRBV5-6

cdr3_nt: TGTGCCAGCAGTATTGCAGGGGTTCGAGCTAACTATGGCTACACCTTC
cdr3_aa: CASSIAGVRANYGYTF
clone_size: -
j_call: TRBJ1-2
d_call: -
v_call: TRBV28

cdr3_nt: TGCGCCAGCAGCGTCCCGGCCTACAATGAGCAGTTCTTC
cdr3_aa: CASSVPAYNEQFF
clone_size: -
j_call: TRBJ2-1
d_call: -
v_call: TRBV4-1

cdr3_nt: TGTGTCAGAAGCCCGGGACAGGGGGCAGATACGCAGTATTTT
cdr3_aa: CVRSPGQGADTQYF
clone_size: -
j_call: TRBJ2-3
d_call: -
v_call: TRBV7-5

cdr3_nt: TGTGCCAGCAGCTTATATGGGACAGGGGAAGGGAGGACAGATACGCAGTATTTT
cdr3_aa: CASSLYGTGEGRTDTQYF
clone_size: -
j_call: TRBJ2-3
d_call: TRBD1
v_call: TRBV5-4

cdr3_nt: TGTGCCAAAAGTGGGGGGTGGAACACTGAAGCTTTCTTT
cdr3_aa: CAKSGGWNTEAFF
clone_size: few
j_call: TRBJ1-1
d_call: -
v_call: TRBV2

cdr3_nt: TGTGCCAGCAGTTTATCTGTCGACAGGGTACAACAGCCCCAGCATTTT
cdr3_aa: CASSLSVDRVQQPQHF
clone_size: -
j_call: TRBJ1-5
d_call: TRBD1
v_call: TRBV27

cdr3_nt: TGTGCCAGCTCACCCCGAGCTGGGGACAGGGGCAGACAGCCCCAGCATTTT
cdr3_aa: CASSPRAGDRGRQPQHF
clone_size: -
j_call: TRBJ1-5
d_call: TRBD1
v_call: TRBV18

cdr3_nt: TGCGCCAGCAGCCCTACCGCCCCAAACATTCAGTACTTC
cdr3_aa: CASSPTAPNIQYF
clone_size: -
j_call: TRBJ2-4
d_call: -
v_call: TRBV5-1

cdr3_nt: TGTGCCAGCAGTCCGCGACAGGGCGGGGAGACCCAGTACTTC
cdr3_aa: CASSPRQGGETQYF
clone_size: -
j_call: TRBJ2-5
d_call: TRBD1
v_call: TRBV6-6

cdr3_nt: TGCGCCAGCAGCCAAGAAACAGGGCTTGCCTACGAGCAGTACTTC
cdr3_aa: CASSQETGLAYEQYF
clone_size: once
j_call: TRBJ2-7
d_call: -
v_call: TRBV4-1

cdr3_nt: TGTGCCATCAGCCGGCTAGCGGGGGACAATGAGCAGTTCTTC
cdr3_aa: CAISRLAGDNEQFF
clone_size: -
j_call: TRBJ2-1
d_call: TRBD2
v_call: TRBV10-3

cdr3_nt: TGTGCCAGTAGTATAGGAGACAGAAAGGCTTTCTTT
cdr3_aa: CASSIGDRKAFF
clone_size: once
j_call: TRBJ1-1
d_call: -
v_call: TRBV19

cdr3_nt: TGCGCCAGCAGCCCATCGACAGGGCTAATGAACACTGAAGCTTTCTTT
cdr3_aa: CASSPSTGLMNTEAFF
clone_size: -
j_call: TRBJ1-1
d_call: TRBD1
v_call: TRBV4-1

cdr3_nt: TGTGCCAGCAGCCATACTGAGAACACTGAAGCTTTCTTT
cdr3_aa: CASSHTENTEAFF
clone_size: -
j_call: TRBJ1-1
d_call: -
v_call: TRBV7-9

cdr3_nt: TGTGCCAGTAGTTCGACAGGGGCTATAGGAAACACTGAAGCTTTCTTT
cdr3_aa: CASSSTGAIGNTEAFF
clone_size: -
j_call: TRBJ1-1
d_call: TRBD1
v_call: TRBV19

cdr3_nt: TGTGCCAGCAGCCCGTATGGGGGACAGGATGGCTACACCTTC
cdr3_aa: CASSPYGGQDGYTF
clone_size: -
j_call: TRBJ1-2
d_call: TRBD1
v_call: TRBV7-6

cdr3_nt: TGCGCCAGCAGTTTACTCCGGCGGGTTGACAAACAGGGGTTTTGGGACACTGAAGCTTTCTTT
cdr3_aa: CASSLLRRVDKQGFWDTEAFF
clone_size: -
j_call: TRBJ1-1
d_call: TRBD1
v_call: TRBV5-1

cdr3_nt: TGCGCCAGTCGGGACATAAGGGACGGAGGGACCCAGTACTTC
cdr3_aa: CASRDIRDGGTQYF
clone_size: -
j_call: TRBJ2-5
d_call: -
v_call: TRBV4-1

cdr3_nt: TGTGCCAGCAGTGTAAAATACGGGACTAGCGGAAGTTCCTACAATGAGCAGTTCTTC
cdr3_aa: CASSVKYGTSGSSYNEQFF
clone_size: -
j_call: TRBJ2-1
d_call: TRBD2
v_call: TRBV6-1

cdr3_nt: TGTGCCAGCTCACCAACGGGGAACTATGGCTACACCTTC
cdr3_aa: CASSPTGNYGYTF
clone_size: -
j_call: TRBJ1-2
d_call: -
v_call: TRBV18

cdr3_nt: TGTGCCAGCAGATTCAAGGTGGTCGGGACAGGGGTCAATGAGCAGTTCTTC
cdr3_aa: CASRFKVVGTGVNEQFF
clone_size: -
j_call: TRBJ2-1
d_call: TRBD1
v_call: TRBV7-9

cdr3_nt: TGTGCCAGCAGCTTACGAGGGATTAACACTGAAGCTTTCTTT
cdr3_aa: CASSLRGINTEAFF
clone_size: -
j_call: TRBJ1-1
d_call: -
v_call: TRBV7-9

cdr3_nt: TGTGCCAGCAGCTCAGGGGGGTATTGGGGCTACACCTTC
cdr3_aa: CASSSGGYWGYTF
clone_size: -
j_call: TRBJ1-2
d_call: TRBD1
v_call: TRBV7-9

cdr3_nt: TGCGCCAGCAGTGAGTCAGGAACTAGCGGGCCGAACACCGGGGAGCTGTTTTTT
cdr3_aa: CASSESGTSGPNTGELFF
clone_size: -
j_call: TRBJ2-2
d_call: TRBD2
v_call: TRBV10-2

cdr3_nt: TGTGCCAGCAGCCGGATGACAGGACGAGCGCAGTACTTC
cdr3_aa: CASSRMTGRAQYF
clone_size: -
j_call: TRBJ2-7
d_call: -
v_call: TRBV14

cdr3_nt: TGCGCCAGCAGTCAATCGGCCTTCTCGGGACAGGGGAACTCCTATGGCTACACCTTC
cdr3_aa: CASSQSAFSGQGNSYGYTF
clone_size: -
j_call: TRBJ1-2
d_call: TRBD1
v_call: TRBV23-1